The next 32 T cell receptor beta chains were all read from a single sample in a study of lymphopenia after photon versus proton radiotherapy. Here immunoSEQ multiplex PCR was the method, and the copy in TCRdb shows in-frame clones only, minus some. The table includes over 15,000 clones, approximately 91% detected once. The material sequenced was peripheral blood, taken from a patient treated with proton-based radiotherapy. Receptors were obtained from a man aged 70-80 years with pancreatic cancer.

The V gene is TRBV11-3, the J gene TRBJ2-5; the D call may be TRBD1 or TRBD2 (5 bases each). Germline lookup yields CDR1 SGHNT and CDR2 YENEEA. Trimming stripped 5 bases from V and 1 base from J, with 14 bases between. CDR3 length: 15 amino acids. The chain's CDR3 is CASSARRGAQETQYF. The CDR3 DNA sequence: TGTGCCAGCAGCGCACGTAGGGGAGCCCAAGAGACCCAGTACTTC. The full variable domain, its missing parts supplied by reference TRBV11-3 and TRBJ2-5, is EAGVVQSPRYKIIEKKQPVAFWCNPISGHNTLYWYLQNLGQGPELLIRYENEEAVDDSQLPKDRFSAERLKGVDSTLKIQPAELGDSAVYLCASSARRGAQETQYFGPGTRLLVL.

Sample share makes this clone medium-sized. J is TRBJ2-1 and V is TRBV7-9, with 9 bases fitting TRBD2. J was trimmed by 7 bases and V by 5 bases; bases with no gene match: 12. There are 16 residues in the CDR3. Germline values: CDR1 SEHNR, CDR2 FQNEAQ (reference sequence). CDR3 coding DNA: TGTGCCAGCAGCCACCAGGGTAGCGGGAGTGGAAATGAGCAGTTCTTC. This translates into CASSHQGSGSGNEQFF. Full variable domain (remainder filled in from reference TRBV7-9 and TRBJ2-1): DTGVSQNPRHKITKRGQNVTFRCDPISEHNRLYWYRQTLGQGPEFLTYFQNEAQLEKSRLLSDRFSAERPKGSFSTLEIQRTEQGDSAMYLCASSHQGSGSGNEQFFGPGTRLTVL.

The CDR3 loop reads CASSLGRATQTQYF. CDR3 nucleotide sequence: TGTGCCAGCAGCCTCGGGCGGGCCACCCAGACCCAGTACTTC. The rearrangement uses TRBV7-2 and TRBJ2-5; D is possibly TRBD2 (5 bases). Per the germline V gene, CDR1 is SGHTA and CDR2 is FQGNSA. This CDR3 has 14 residues. The germline V and J ends were trimmed by 5 bases and 6 bases, with 16 bases remaining between them.

This clone was recorded once. The J gene is TRBJ2-7, the V gene TRBV6-5; D is unclear. Germline lookup yields CDR1 MNHEY and CDR2 SVGAGI. With 0 bases removed from V and 3 bases from J, the gap between germline ends came to 9 bases. This CDR3 contains 14 residues. CDR3 bases: TGTGCCAGCAGTTACTCGGCTAGTGGCTACGAGCAGTACTTC. Amino acids: CASSYSASGYEQYF.

The genes are TRBV7-8 and TRBJ2-1; 8 bases agree with TRBD1. Trimming cost V 8 bases and J 7 bases; bases outside gene matches: 16. Germline assignment: CDR1 SGHVS and CDR2 FQNEAQ. There are 16 residues in the CDR3. The CDR3 sequence is CASAASRDRSRNEQFF. The CDR3 DNA sequence: TGTGCCAGCGCCGCCTCCCGGGACAGGTCTAGGAATGAGCAGTTCTTC.

The chain combines TRBV4-1 with TRBJ2-7; the match to TRBD1 covers 12 bases. Germline loops: CDR1 MGHRA, CDR2 YSYEKL. Trimming cost V 4 bases and J 4 bases; bases outside gene matches: 8. The length of the CDR3 is 16 residues. The CDR3 DNA reads TGCGCCAGCAGCCTTATGGGACAGGGGGCAACATACGAGCAGTACTTC. Translating gives CASSLMGQGATYEQYF.

This clone was recorded a few times. The rearrangement joins TRBV27 to TRBJ2-7; possibly TRBD1 for D (6 bases). The V and J ends lost 5 bases and 0 bases respectively, with 11 bases between them. This CDR3 contains 14 residues. Germline V gene data show CDR1 as MNHEY and CDR2 as SMNVEV (reference sequence). CDR3 amino acids: CASSGQSSSYEQYF. The CDR3 bases are TGTGCCAGCAGTGGACAGTCTAGCTCCTACGAGCAGTACTTC.

The gene calls are TRBV5-8 and TRBJ2-1; no reliable D call. This CDR3 comprises 15 residues. Germline values: CDR1 SGHTS, CDR2 YDEGEE. V lost 4 bases and J 8 bases, leaving 19 bases between the germline ends. This CDR3 is CASSHLQRFVDEQFF. For the CDR3, the DNA is TGTGCCAGCAGCCACCTACAGAGATTTGTGGATGAGCAGTTCTTC. Based on the CDR3 plus reference TRBV5-8 and TRBJ2-1, the full variable domain is EAGVTQSPTHLIKTRGQQATLRCSPISGHTSVYWYQQALGLGLQFLLWYDEGEERNRGNFPPRFSGRQFPNYSSELNVNALELEDSALYLCASSHLQRFVDEQFFGPGTRLTVL.

The chain links TRBV2 to TRBJ2-7; D possibly uses TRBD1 or TRBD2 (6 bases each). Trimming removed 4 bases from V and 7 bases from J, with 14 bases in between. The CDR3 consists of 13 residues. Germline CDR1 and CDR2: SNHLY and FYNNEI. The CDR3 loop is CASSAGASWEQYF. The CDR3 coding sequence is TGTGCCAGCAGTGCGGGGGCCTCCTGGGAGCAGTACTTC.

The rearrangement links TRBV18 to TRBJ2-1, with TRBD2 identical over 12 bases. CDR3 length: 15 amino acids. Trimming cost V 2 bases and J 9 bases; bases outside gene matches: 5. The V gene's germline CDR1 is KGHSH and CDR2 LQKENI. CDR3 loop: CASSPETSGRGEQFF. CDR3 coding DNA: TGTGCCAGCTCACCAGAGACTAGCGGGAGAGGTGAGCAGTTCTTC. Together with reference TRBV18 and TRBJ2-1, the CDR3 gives the full variable domain: NAGVMQNPRHLVRRRGQEARLRCSPMKGHSHVYWYRQLPEEGLKFMVYLQKENIIDESGMPKERFSAEFPKEGPSILRIQQVVRGDSAAYFCASSPETSGRGEQFFGPGTRLTVL.

This chain links TRBV4-1 with TRBJ1-1; 7 nucleotides line up with TRBD1. Germline CDR1 and CDR2: MGHRA and YSYEKL. CDR3 length: 15 residues. Trimming removed 0 bases from V and 3 bases from J; junction bases left unmatched: 4. This CDR3 is CASSQDIQGYTEAFF. DNA for the CDR3: TGCGCCAGCAGCCAAGATATACAGGGGTACACTGAAGCTTTCTTT.

This clone was observed once. This chain links TRBV9 with TRBJ1-6; no clear D. There are 13 residues in the CDR3. The germline V gene has CDR1 SGDLS and CDR2 YYNGEE. The V and J ends lost 7 bases and 3 bases respectively, with 8 bases between them. CDR3 nucleotides: TGTGCCAGCGGCGCATACTATAATTCACCCCTCCACTTT. Protein product: CASGAYYNSPLHF.

This CDR3 reads CASSYPDSFGTEAFF. The CDR3 DNA sequence: TGTGCCAGCAGTTACCCTGACAGCTTTGGCACTGAAGCTTTCTTT. J is TRBJ1-1 and V is TRBV6-6; D is possibly TRBD1 (5 bases). CDR1 and CDR2 (germline): MNHNY, SVGAGI (reference sequence). The CDR3 totals 15 residues. V lost 2 bases and J 4 bases, leaving 14 bases between the germline ends.

This chain links TRBV2 with TRBJ1-1; the D gene is possibly TRBD1 (6 bases). Germline CDR1 and CDR2: SNHLY and FYNNEI. Trimming removed 4 bases from V and 6 bases from J, with 15 bases in between. The CDR3 has 14 residues. The CDR3 DNA is TGTGCCAGCAGTGGGAGGGCAGGGGTGTCTGAAGCTTTCTTT. Amino acids: CASSGRAGVSEAFF. Combining the CDR3 with reference TRBV2 and TRBJ1-1 gives the whole variable domain EPEVTQTPSHQVTQMGQEVILRCVPISNHLYFYWYRQILGQKVEFLVSFYNNEISEKSEIFDDQFSVERPDGSNFTLKIRSTKLEDSAMYFCASSGRAGVSEAFFGQGTRLTVV.

This rearrangement joins TRBV5-1 to TRBJ2-1; D possibly corresponds to TRBD2 (6 bases). The V gene lost 0 bases and the J gene lost 3 bases, with 7 bases spanning the gap. Germline values: CDR1 SGHRS, CDR2 YFSETQ. This CDR3 contains 14 residues. This chain's CDR3 is CASSLGGIYNEQFF. The CDR3 nucleotides are TGCGCCAGCAGCTTGGGCGGGATCTACAATGAGCAGTTCTTC.

CDR3 amino acids: CASSVGEGPYYEQYF. For the CDR3, the DNA is TGTGCCAGCAGCGTAGGTGAGGGACCTTACTACGAGCAGTACTTC. The chain uses TRBV9 and TRBJ2-7, with D possibly called TRBD1 or TRBD2 (5 bases each). There are 15 residues in the CDR3. Germline V gene sequence: CDR1 SGDLS, CDR2 YYNGEE. The V and J ends lost 0 bases and 3 bases respectively, with 13 bases between them.

The chain couples TRBV7-9 to TRBJ2-3; D may be TRBD2 (6 bases). V lost 6 bases to trimming and J lost 8 bases, with 21 bases between them. The germline V gene has CDR1 SEHNR and CDR2 FQNEAQ (reference sequence). The CDR3 is made up of 15 amino acids. The CDR3 DNA sequence: TGTGCCAGCAGGGCAGGAGCGGGTGACTCCGGTACGCAGTATTTT. Translation: CASRAGAGDSGTQYF.

The chain combines TRBV10-3 with TRBJ1-1, with D hard to call. This CDR3 contains 14 residues. Between the trimmed V and J ends, which lost 0 bases and 3 bases, there was a span of 8 bases. CDR1 ENHRY and CDR2 SYGVKD come from the germline V gene. The CDR3 is CAISESIRDTEAFF. The CDR3 DNA sequence: TGTGCCATCAGTGAGTCCATTCGGGACACTGAAGCTTTCTTT.

The CDR3 region is CAWSVLRTPGKLFF. The CDR3 DNA reads TGTGCCTGGAGTGTACTCAGGACACCGGGGAAGCTGTTTTTT. The rearrangement links TRBV30 to TRBJ2-2, with D tentatively TRBD1 or TRBD2 (5 bases each). Germline CDR1 and CDR2: GTSNPN and SVGIG (reference sequence). The CDR3 runs 14 residues. Trimming cost V 0 bases and J 12 bases, with 17 bases left between them.

This clone has a handful of counts. The chain recombines TRBV9 with TRBJ1-6, with a possible D match to TRBD1 (6 bases). This CDR3 has 16 amino acids. Germline V gene data show CDR1 as SGDLS and CDR2 as YYNGEE. With 3 bases removed from V and 1 base from J, the gap between germline ends came to 11 bases. The CDR3 DNA follows: TGTGCCAGCAGCGCCCGACAGGAGTCCTATAATTCACCCCTCCACTTT. Translated: CASSARQESYNSPLHF.

The V and J genes are TRBV5-5 and TRBJ1-5; 9 bases match TRBD1. The germline CDR1 and CDR2 sequences are SGHKS and YYEKEE (reference sequence). Unmatched junction bases numbered 9, after V lost 1 base and J lost 7 bases. CDR3 size: 16 residues. The CDR3 reads CASSLFRGQGEQPQHF. CDR3 coding DNA: TGTGCCAGCAGCTTGTTTCGGGGACAGGGCGAACAGCCCCAGCATTTT.

V is TRBV6-1 and J is TRBJ2-1, with D perhaps matching TRBD2 (6 bases). The CDR3 covers 15 residues. Trimming left V 6 bases short and J 5 bases short, with 17 bases between. Germline V gene sequence: CDR1 MNHNS, CDR2 SASEGT. The DNA for the CDR3 is TGTGCCAGCAGGGCCCTTGTGGGCGGGAACAATGAGCAGTTCTTC. Residues: CASRALVGGNNEQFF.

This clone was observed a single time. The chain combines TRBV5-4 with TRBJ1-4; 8 nucleotides match TRBD1. This CDR3 spans 15 amino acids. CDR1 is SGHNT, CDR2 YYREEE, per germline (reference sequence). Trimming at V came to 3 bases and at J to 3 bases, leaving 4 bases not matched to a gene. CDR3 sequence reads: CASSSQGAPNEKLFF. The CDR3 region has the DNA TGTGCCAGCAGCTCCCAGGGGGCACCTAATGAAAAACTGTTTTTT. The full variable domain, rest sourced from reference TRBV5-4 and TRBJ1-4, is ETGVTQSPTHLIKTRGQQVTLRCSSQSGHNTVSWYQQALGQGPQFIFQYYREEENGRGNFPPRFSGLQFPNYSSELNVNALELDDSALYLCASSSQGAPNEKLFFGSGTQLSVL.

The genes are TRBV6-6 and TRBJ1-2; D is unclear. This CDR3 has 12 amino acids. Trimming took 6 bases from V and 6 from J, leaving 11 bases between them. Germline V lookup: CDR1 MNHNY, CDR2 SVGAGI (reference sequence). CDR3: CASSEGNNGYTF. The CDR3, as DNA: TGTGCCAGCAGCGAGGGTAATAATGGCTACACCTTC.

This rearrangement joins TRBV14 to TRBJ1-2; TRBD1 is a possible D gene (5 bases). With 0 bases removed from V and 8 bases from J, the gap between germline ends came to 13 bases. Germline V gene sequence: CDR1 SGHDN, CDR2 FVKESK. There are 14 residues in the CDR3. CDR3 residues: CASSQDTGLRGYTF. DNA for the CDR3: TGTGCCAGCAGCCAAGATACAGGCCTTCGGGGCTACACCTTC.

The chain couples TRBV2 to TRBJ1-2; D is undetermined. Trimming took 6 bases from V and 1 from J, leaving 12 bases between them. The CDR3 spans 14 residues. Germline V CDR1 and CDR2: SNHLY, FYNNEI. CDR3 sequence (DNA): TGTGCCAGCAGGGAGGGAAATTTTAACTATGGCTACACCTTC. It codes for CASREGNFNYGYTF. Supplemented by reference TRBV2 and TRBJ1-2, the full variable domain reads EPEVTQTPSHQVTQMGQEVILRCVPISNHLYFYWYRQILGQKVEFLVSFYNNEISEKSEIFDDQFSVERPDGSNFTLKIRSTKLEDSAMYFCASREGNFNYGYTFGSGTRLTVV.

The CDR3, as DNA: TGTGCCAGCAGTGAGGGGACCTGGGGAGAAAAACTGTTTTTT. This encodes CASSEGTWGEKLFF. This chain uses TRBV6-1 with TRBJ1-4, with a possible D match to TRBD1 (5 bases). Germline-derived CDR1 and CDR2 are MNHNS and SASEGT. The CDR3 runs 14 residues. V was trimmed by 3 bases and J by 8 bases, leaving 13 bases between them.

The chain carries TRBV2 and TRBJ2-5; maybe TRBD1 (5 bases). The CDR3 loop spans 19 amino acids. Germline values: CDR1 SNHLY, CDR2 FYNNEI. Between the trimmed V and J ends, which lost 0 bases and 2 bases, there was a span of 22 bases. Here the CDR3 DNA reads TGTGCCAGCAGTGAAGCGCTTCTAGGGGCTACCCTTGGGCAAGAGACCCAGTACTTC. Its translation is CASSEALLGATLGQETQYF.

The rearrangement uses TRBV30 and TRBJ1-6, with 7 bases identical to TRBD1. V dropped 4 bases and J dropped 8; count of bases not matched to a gene: 14. CDR3 size: 16 residues. The germline V gene encodes CDR1 GTSNPN and CDR2 SVGIG (reference sequence). CDR3: CAWKTARRDRDSPLHF. CDR3 DNA: TGTGCCTGGAAAACGGCCCGCAGGGACAGAGATTCACCCCTCCACTTT.

Only one count was recorded for this clone. The chain couples TRBV6-1 to TRBJ2-4; D ambiguous. Germline CDR1 and CDR2: MNHNS and SASEGT. V lost 0 bases and J lost 10, with 13 bases in between. The CDR3 sequence is 14 residues long. The CDR3 loop is CASSEAGLLLIQYF. For the CDR3, the DNA is TGTGCCAGCAGTGAAGCTGGGCTACTCTTGATTCAGTACTTC.

The chain uses TRBV27 and TRBJ2-1; 10 nucleotides match TRBD1. The CDR3 is made up of 15 amino acids. V shed 6 bases and J 9 bases; nucleotides not matched to a gene: 11. CDR1 is MNHEY, CDR2 SMNVEV, per germline (reference sequence). For the CDR3, the DNA is TGTGCCAGCAGCCGACAGGGGGCTAGGAGGGTTGAGCAGTTCTTC. It yields the protein CASSRQGARRVEQFF.

This chain uses TRBV30 with TRBJ2-7, with 8 bases identical to TRBD1. The V gene's germline CDR1 is GTSNPN and CDR2 SVGIG (reference sequence). The CDR3 loop spans 14 amino acids. V trimming: 2 bases; J trimming: 2 bases; junction bases outside the gene matches: 5. The CDR3 here is CAWSRQGSPYEQYF. DNA of the CDR3: TGTGCCTGGAGTCGACAGGGGAGTCCCTACGAGCAGTACTTC. Combining the CDR3 with reference TRBV30 and TRBJ2-7 gives the whole variable domain SQTIHQWPATLVQPVGSPLSLECTVEGTSNPNLYWYRQAAGRGLQLLFYSVGIGQISSEVPQNLSASRPQDRQFILSSKKLLLSDSGFYLCAWSRQGSPYEQYFGPGTRLTVT.